This T cell receptor beta chain originates from a study of spatial heterogeneity in lung cancer. Study-wide background: Detected beta-chain sequences consistently exceeded alpha-chain sequences.

Germline V gives CDR1 SGHKS, CDR2 YYEKEE (reference sequence). With 1 base removed from V and 6 bases from J, the gap between germline ends came to 12 bases. The CDR3 totals 14 residues. A distinct unique molecular identifier was carried by each TCR cDNA molecule. Using its own MiXCR run on the 5' RACE reads, TCRdb lists one record per CDR3 protein. This table has 30,000 or so distinct CDR3 sequences, about 8.8% appearing once. This clonotype was detected ten times or more. Described time point: sample taken at primary tumor resection. Whole RNA, which was extracted from tumor, nontumor lung tissue or frozen PBMC, was sequenced without any cell sorting.

The sample was PBMCs, taken at surgery. This chain connects TRBV5-5 to TRBJ2-3; unclear D gene. The receptor comes from a female donor with early-stage non-small cell lung cancer. The CDR3 DNA reads TGTGCCAGCAGCTTGTACAGAACGGCCGATACGCAGTATTTT. Translation gives CASSLYRTADTQYF.